This is a list of T cell receptor beta chains from one sample in a study of blood T cell repertoires in COVID-19. TCRdb keeps only in-frame clones here, not all; method: immunoSEQ multiplex PCR. The table shows approximately 200,000 clones, with about 80% occurring only once. Sequencing was done on a sample of PBMCs or T cells enriched from blood (not recorded which). These receptors were collected from a man aged 40-49 years who had recovered from COVID-19. Each CDR3 is given with its conserved first and last residue. Fields, in order: D gene, J gene, clone size, V gene, CDR3 protein, CDR3 DNA. D genes are given only for firm matches. Expanded clones are given a class, and other clones once, few, many or no size at all.

>-|TRBJ2-2|few|TRBV28
CASSFPRLGTTGELFF
TGTGCCAGCAGTTTCCCCCGCCTAGGGACTACCGGGGAGCTGTTTTTT
>-|TRBJ1-1|-|TRBV25-1
CASSEGLMNTEAFF
TGTGCCAGCAGTGAAGGACTTATGAACACTGAAGCTTTCTTT
>-|TRBJ1-1|-|TRBV12-3/TRBV12-4
CASSLTGNTEAFF
TGTGCCAGCAGTTTAACGGGGAACACTGAAGCTTTCTTT
>-|TRBJ1-2|-|TRBV12-3/TRBV12-4
CASSYRNYGYTF
TGTGCCAGCAGTTACAGGAACTATGGCTACACCTTC
>TRBD1|TRBJ2-7|-|TRBV12-3/TRBV12-4
CASTRQGSYEQYF
TGTGCCAGCACCAGACAGGGAAGCTACGAGCAGTACTTC
>-|TRBJ1-1|-|TRBV10-3
CAIRSGGDTEAFF
TGTGCCATCAGGTCCGGGGGGGACACTGAAGCTTTCTTT
>TRBD1|TRBJ1-2|-|TRBV3-1/TRBV3-2
CASSQWDRGLSGYTF
TGTGCCAGCAGCCAATGGGACAGGGGGCTTTCTGGCTACACCTTC
>-|TRBJ2-1|-|TRBV29-1
CSVVIADNEQFF
TGCAGCGTTGTGATAGCGGACAATGAGCAGTTCTTC
>-|TRBJ1-2|-|TRBV21-1
CASSKVPRTESVYGYTF
TGTGCCAGCAGCAAAGTTCCCCGGACAGAATCGGTCTATGGCTACACCTTC
>-|TRBJ1-5|-|TRBV11-2
CASSLVEGVVGQPQHF
TGTGCCAGCAGCTTAGTAGAGGGGGTAGTAGGTCAGCCCCAGCATTTT
>-|TRBJ2-1|-|TRBV18
CASSLTGSSYNEQFF
TGTGCCAGCTCACTAACCGGGTCGTCCTACAATGAGCAGTTCTTC
>-|TRBJ1-2|-|TRBV30
CACKQARRFMDGYTF
TGTGCCTGCAAACAGGCCCGCCGATTTATGGATGGCTACACCTTC
>-|TRBJ1-4|-|TRBV30
CAWTRGYDEKLFF
TGTGCCTGGACTCGGGGTTACGATGAAAAACTGTTTTTT
>TRBD2|TRBJ2-3|-|TRBV24-1
CATSDFKRGGVDTQYF
TGTGCCACCAGTGATTTCAAGCGGGGGGGAGTAGATACGCAGTATTTT
>-|TRBJ1-5|-|TRBV6-5
CATSFEGQPQHF
TGTGCCACCTCGTTTGAGGGACAGCCCCAGCATTTT
>TRBD2|TRBJ2-5|-|TRBV2
CASRKLAGGLKEETQYF
TGTGCCAGCAGAAAACTAGCGGGGGGGCTCAAAGAAGAGACCCAGTACTTC
>TRBD1|TRBJ1-2|-|TRBV12-3/TRBV12-4
CASSPDRGYGYTF
TGTGCCAGCAGTCCCGACAGGGGCTATGGCTACACCTTC
>-|TRBJ1-2|-|TRBV5-1
CASSLAWGEDGYTF
TGCGCCAGCAGCTTGGCGTGGGGGGAGGACGGCTACACCTTC
>-|TRBJ2-5|-|TRBV4-1
CASSQVGASPQETQYF
TGCGCCAGCAGCCAAGTTGGGGCTTCCCCACAAGAGACCCAGTACTTC
>-|TRBJ1-2|-|TRBV5-4
CASSSVGGNYGYTF
TGTGCCAGCAGCTCCGTAGGAGGTAACTATGGCTACACCTTC
>TRBD2|TRBJ2-4|-|TRBV6-6
CASSSRLAVDQNIQYF
TGTGCCAGTAGTTCCAGACTAGCTGTGGACCAAAACATTCAGTACTTC
>-|TRBJ1-3|-|TRBV7-9
CASSPGFTYRVGGNTIYF
TGTGCCAGCAGCCCGGGATTTACCTACAGGGTTGGTGGAAACACCATATATTTT
>-|TRBJ2-1|-|TRBV20-1
CSASASRGAHNEQFF
TGCAGTGCTAGTGCGTCTCGGGGGGCCCACAATGAGCAGTTCTTC
>-|TRBJ1-1|-|TRBV7-9
CASSLGQATNTEAFF
TGTGCCAGCAGCTTAGGGCAGGCCACGAACACTGAAGCTTTCTTT
>TRBD1|TRBJ2-1|-|TRBV7-9
CASSFLGQGARRNEQFF
TGTGCCAGCAGCTTCCTCGGACAGGGGGCAAGACGGAATGAGCAGTTCTTC
>TRBD1|TRBJ2-2|-|TRBV5-5
CASSLLLRQGTIGELFF
TGTGCCAGCAGCTTGTTACTGAGACAGGGGACGATCGGGGAGCTGTTTTTT
>TRBD2|TRBJ2-2|-|TRBV4-3
CASSQDPGGFTGELFF
TGCGCCAGCAGCCAGGACCCGGGGGGTTTCACCGGGGAGCTGTTTTTT
>TRBD1|TRBJ1-2|-|TRBV30
CAWSDRGRNYGYTF
TGTGCCTGGAGTGACAGGGGGCGGAACTATGGCTACACCTTC
>-|TRBJ1-5|few|TRBV7-5
CARRGSQDRAGNQPQHF
TGTGCCAGAAGGGGCTCCCAGGACAGGGCGGGCAATCAGCCCCAGCATTTT
>-|TRBJ1-3|-|TRBV6-5
CATRIWGQDGNTIYF
TGTGCCACCCGGATCTGGGGGCAAGATGGAAACACCATATATTTT
>-|TRBJ1-2|-|TRBV7-9
CASSGITGTGGYTF
TGTGCCAGCAGCGGAATTACAGGAACTGGTGGCTACACCTTC
>-|TRBJ2-7|-|TRBV21-1
CASPRNGWEGYEQYF
TGTGCCAGCCCACGAAACGGATGGGAGGGCTACGAGCAGTACTTC
>TRBD1|TRBJ1-2|-|TRBV5-1
CASSPRQGADYGYTF
TGCGCCAGCAGCCCAAGACAGGGGGCAGATTATGGCTACACCTTC
>-|TRBJ2-5|few|TRBV5-5
CASSLGVRLNQETQYF
TGTGCCAGCAGCTTGGGGGTCAGACTTAACCAAGAGACCCAGTACTTC
>-|TRBJ1-2|-|TRBV6-9
CASSLTVRGVDYGYTF
TGTGCCAGCAGTTTAACGGTCCGGGGGGTAGACTATGGCTACACCTTC
>TRBD1|TRBJ1-3|-|TRBV7-9
CASSPGQLNGNTIYF
TGTGCCAGCAGCCCGGGACAGTTGAACGGAAACACCATATATTTT
>TRBD1|TRBJ1-6|-|TRBV5-1
CASGTGRVYSPLHF
TGCGCCAGTGGGACAGGGCGGGTTTATTCACCCCTCCACTTT
>TRBD1|TRBJ1-1|-|TRBV5-6
CASSEGQGAPEAFF
TGTGCCAGCAGCGAGGGACAGGGGGCCCCTGAAGCTTTCTTT
>TRBD1|TRBJ1-1|few|TRBV28
CASSRQGRTEAFF
TGTGCCAGCAGTAGACAGGGGAGGACTGAAGCTTTCTTT
>-|TRBJ2-7|-|TRBV5-7
CASSFVTGPYEQYF
TGTGCCAGCAGCTTCGTAACAGGGCCCTACGAGCAGTACTTC